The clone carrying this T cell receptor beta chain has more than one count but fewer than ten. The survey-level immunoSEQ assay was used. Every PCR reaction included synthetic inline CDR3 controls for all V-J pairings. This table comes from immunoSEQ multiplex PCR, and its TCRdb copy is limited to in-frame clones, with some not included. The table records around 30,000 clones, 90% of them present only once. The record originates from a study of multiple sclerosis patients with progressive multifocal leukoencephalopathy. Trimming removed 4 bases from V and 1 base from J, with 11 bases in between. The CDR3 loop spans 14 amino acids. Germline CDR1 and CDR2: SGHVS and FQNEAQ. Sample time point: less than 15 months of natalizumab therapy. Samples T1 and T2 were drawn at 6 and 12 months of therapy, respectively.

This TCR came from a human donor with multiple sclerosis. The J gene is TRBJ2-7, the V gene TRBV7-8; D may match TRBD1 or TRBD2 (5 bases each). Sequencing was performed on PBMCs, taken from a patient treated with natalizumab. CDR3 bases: TGTGCCAGCAGCTGGGACGCCGGGTCCTACGAGCAGTACTTC. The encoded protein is CASSWDAGSYEQYF.